Presented here are 20 T cell receptor beta chains from one specimen sequenced in a study of human T cells and chemical hapten exposure. Stated time point: patch test 3, about 24 weeks after DPC sensitization. Treatment reported: therapeutic diphenylcyclopropenone sensitization with weekly scalp DPC. Unfractionated whole blood was the source from which total RNA was extracted. TCRdb reanalysed the RACE reads using MiXCR and keeps one entry per CDR3 protein. The table has roughly 38,000 distinct CDR3 sequences, over 7.5% seen once. Sample: whole blood, taken in connection with sensitization to the hapten diphenylcyclopropenone (DPC). These receptors were collected from a man aged 50 to 59 with alopecia areata. Some clones in this sample may be carry-over from other donors' samples.

This clonotype was observed many times. The chain employs TRBV29-1 and TRBJ1-2; D is perhaps TRBD1 (6 bases). This CDR3 spans 14 amino acids. V was clipped by 0 bases and J by 6 bases, with 14 bases between them. CDR1 is SQVTM, CDR2 ANQGSEA, per germline. This chain's CDR3 is CSVEDLDGGHGYTF. CDR3 DNA: TGCAGCGTTGAAGATCTCGACGGGGGCCATGGCTACACCTTC.

At least ten counts were recorded for this clonotype. The chain uses TRBV28 and TRBJ1-4; 8 bases align to TRBD1. The CDR3 is 15 amino acids. Per germline, CDR1 MDHEN and CDR2 SYDVKM. The V segment lost 3 bases and the J segment 8 bases; nucleotides outside the gene matches: 8. The CDR3 is CASSFSGAGGEKLFF. DNA for the CDR3: TGTGCCAGCAGTTTCTCTGGAGCAGGGGGCGAAAAACTGTTTTTT.

This clonotype has a count of ten or more. The chain employs TRBV7-2 and TRBJ2-7, with D possibly being TRBD2 (5 bases). Trimming removed 4 bases at V and 9 bases at J, with 13 bases between. The CDR3 length is 12 residues. Germline CDR1 SGHTA, CDR2 FQGNSA. The CDR3 here is CASSSRRAPQYF. The CDR3 DNA reads TGTGCCAGCAGCTCGCGGCGGGCACCGCAGTACTTC. The full variable domain, with the rest looked up from reference TRBV7-2 and TRBJ2-7, is GAGVSQSPSNKVTEKGKDVELRCDPISGHTALYWYRQSLGQGLEFLIYFQGNSAPDKSGLPSDRFSAERTGGSVSTLTIQRTQQEDSAVYLCASSSRRAPQYFGPGTRLTVT.

This clonotype appeared many times. CDR3 amino acids: CASSSGTSGFYEQYF. DNA of the CDR3: TGTGCCAGCAGCTCCGGGACTAGCGGCTTCTACGAGCAGTACTTC. The chain combines TRBV27 with TRBJ2-7, with 11 bases fitting TRBD2. After removal of 6 bases from V and 3 bases from J, the junction contained 7 bases not matched to a gene. Germline V gives CDR1 MNHEY, CDR2 SMNVEV (reference sequence). CDR3 length: 15 residues.

This clonotype was seen repeatedly, ten times or more. The chain has TRBV20-1 and TRBJ2-3; 11 bases line up with TRBD2. Trimming removed 2 bases from V and 6 bases from J; junction bases left unmatched: 7. Germline V gene data show CDR1 as DFQATT and CDR2 as SNEGSKA (reference sequence). The CDR3 covers 15 residues. CDR3 nucleotide sequence: TGCAGTGCTAGAATCCCACTAGCGGGAGCCGATACGCAGTATTTT. It encodes CSARIPLAGADTQYF.

This chain links TRBV30 with TRBJ2-2; D unresolved. The V and J ends lost 3 bases and 5 bases respectively, with 16 bases between them. Germline V gene sequence: CDR1 GTSNPN, CDR2 SVGIG (reference sequence). The length of the CDR3 is 15 residues. The CDR3, as DNA: TGTGCCTGGAGCCCAACGGAGTCGAGAACCGGGGAGCTGTTTTTT. Its translation is CAWSPTESRTGELFF.

This clonotype appeared many times. CDR3 amino acids: CASSASWDSPLHF. In nucleotides, the CDR3 is TGTGCCAGCAGCGCTAGCTGGGATTCACCCCTCCACTTT. The rearrangement links TRBV7-9 to TRBJ1-6; D gene uncertain. The CDR3 is 13 amino acids. V gave up 5 bases and J gave up 8 bases, with 10 bases separating them. In germline, CDR1 is SEHNR, CDR2 FQNEAQ (reference sequence). Full variable domain (remainder filled in from reference TRBV7-9 and TRBJ1-6): DTGVSQNPRHKITKRGQNVTFRCDPISEHNRLYWYRQTLGQGPEFLTYFQNEAQLEKSRLLSDRFSAERPKGSFSTLEIQRTEQGDSAMYLCASSASWDSPLHFGNGTRLTVT.

This clonotype was detected only a few times. This chain connects TRBV7-2 to TRBJ2-7; TRBD1 is a possible D gene (5 bases). This CDR3 comprises 15 residues. CDR1 is SGHTA, CDR2 FQGNSA, per germline. V was trimmed by 0 bases and J by 3 bases, leaving 12 bases between them. The CDR3 loop reads CASSLAPTEFYEQYF. Here the CDR3 DNA reads TGTGCCAGCAGCTTAGCGCCGACAGAGTTCTACGAGCAGTACTTC.

V gene TRBV20-1 combines with J gene TRBJ2-1; no definite D call. Trimming removed 8 bases at V and 4 bases at J, with 15 bases between. CDR1 and CDR2 (germline): DFQATT, SNEGSKA (reference sequence). The CDR3 totals 13 residues. This CDR3 is CSPTPQGYNEQFF. The CDR3 bases are TGCAGTCCCACTCCACAAGGGTACAATGAGCAGTTCTTC.

The chain links TRBV21-1 to TRBJ1-1. TRBV21-1 is shown as a pseudogene. The CDR3 totals 12 residues. The CDR3 DNA follows: TGTGCCAGCAGCAAAGGGAACACTGAAGCTTTCTTT. This encodes CASSKGNTEAFF.

This clonotype appeared many times. CDR3 amino acids: CATTLGVAGGKQFF. CDR3 bases: TGTGCCACCACCCTTGGGGTAGCGGGAGGGAAGCAGTTCTTC. V and J are TRBV9 and TRBJ2-1; 11 bases fit TRBD2. V was clipped by 9 bases and J by 11 bases; unmatched bases: 13. Germline V gene data show CDR1 as SGDLS and CDR2 as YYNGEE. The CDR3 runs 14 residues.

The gene calls are TRBV11-1 and TRBJ1-6; 9 bases align to TRBD1. V shed 5 bases and J 7 bases; nucleotides not matched to a gene: 6. This CDR3 spans 15 amino acids. Per the germline V gene, CDR1 is SGHAT and CDR2 is FQDESV (reference sequence). The CDR3: CASSQGTGRNSPLHF. CDR3 in DNA: TGTGCCAGCAGCCAGGGGACAGGGCGAAATTCACCCCTCCACTTT.

This clonotype was seen many times. The genes are TRBV6-5 and TRBJ2-7; unclear D gene. This CDR3 spans 15 amino acids. The germline V gene has CDR1 MNHEY and CDR2 SVGAGI. V was trimmed by 2 bases and J by 0 bases, leaving 11 bases between them. CDR3 in amino acids: CASSYNSRASYEQYF. CDR3 sequence (DNA): TGTGCCAGCAGTTACAACTCGCGAGCCTCCTACGAGCAGTACTTC.

The chain has TRBV28 and TRBJ1-5; D call uncertain. The germline gives CDR1 MDHEN, CDR2 SYDVKM. Trimming took off 2 bases at V and 2 bases at J, with 10 bases between the two ends. There are 15 residues in the CDR3. CDR3 sequence (DNA): TGTGCCAGCAGTTTACGAGGGATGGGCAATCAGCCCCAGCATTTT. It codes for CASSLRGMGNQPQHF.

This clonotype was recorded many times. The chain uses TRBV7-6 and TRBJ2-1; 11 bases align to TRBD1. This CDR3 spans 14 amino acids. Losses at the gene ends were 3 bases for V and 8 bases for J; bases not matched to a gene: 3. Germline CDR1 is SGHVS and CDR2 is FNYEAQ. Written as DNA, the CDR3 is TGTGCCAGCAGCTTCCGGGGACAGGGGGATGAGCAGTTCTTC. Its translation: CASSFRGQGDEQFF.

This clonotype showed up just a few times. The chain recombines TRBV4-1 with TRBJ2-5; 9 bases are shared with TRBD1. CDR3 length: 17 amino acids. V lost 1 base and J lost 4; bases outside the gene matches: 10. CDR1 is MGHRA, CDR2 YSYEKL, per germline. The CDR3 loop reads CASSQVGTGTGRETQYF. The CDR3 DNA sequence: TGCGCCAGCAGCCAAGTGGGGACCGGGACAGGGAGAGAGACCCAGTACTTC.

This clonotype was seen many times. The chain links TRBV6-5 to TRBJ2-5; 9 bases align to TRBD1. The CDR3 loop spans 15 amino acids. The germline V gene encodes CDR1 MNHEY and CDR2 SVGAGI. The V segment lost 6 bases and the J segment 1 base; nucleotides outside the gene matches: 6. CDR3 loop: CASRTGTGTQETQYF. The CDR3 nucleotides read TGTGCCAGCAGAACCGGGACAGGGACCCAAGAGACCCAGTACTTC.

This clonotype was seen at least ten times. The V gene is TRBV6-2 or TRBV6-3, the J gene TRBJ2-1, with D possibly being TRBD2 (5 bases). V lost 2 bases to trimming and J lost 2 bases, with 13 bases between them. Germline V gene data show CDR1 as MNHEY and CDR2 as SVGEGT. This CDR3 comprises 16 residues. The DNA of the CDR3 is TGTGCCAGCAGTTACCTCGCTAGAGGGCCCTACAATGAGCAGTTCTTC. It encodes CASSYLARGPYNEQFF.

The J gene is TRBJ2-3, the V gene TRBV29-1; the match to TRBD2 covers 11 bases. The J segment lost 3 bases and the V segment lost 7 bases, leaving 3 bases of the junction unmatched. The germline CDR1 and CDR2 sequences are SQVTM and ANQGSEA. CDR3 length: 13 amino acids. CDR3 DNA: TGCAGCGCTCGGACTAGCGGGACAGATACGCAGTATTTT. Translating gives CSARTSGTDTQYF.

This clonotype was observed at least ten times. This chain joins TRBV14 and TRBJ1-3; the D is unclear. Germline CDR1 and CDR2: SGHDN and FVKESK. V was pared by 3 bases and J by 0 bases, with 6 bases between. This CDR3 contains 14 residues. This chain's CDR3 is CASSQVRSGNTIYF. The CDR3 DNA sequence: TGTGCCAGCAGCCAGGTGCGCTCTGGAAACACCATATATTTT.